This paragraph reports one T cell receptor beta chain. This CDR3 is 14 amino acids long. The germline CDR1 and CDR2 sequences are LNHDA and SQIVND (reference sequence). V gave up 4 bases and J gave up 4 bases; unmatched junction bases: 4. This entry belongs to a study of blood T cell repertoires in COVID-19. Participant ages covered roughly 18 to 90 years across 24 US areas. Authors' methods: Estimated nucleated cell counts came from reference gene primer amplification. Using immunoSEQ multiplex PCR, the repertoire was profiled, and TCRdb retains in-frame clones only, with some absent. V and J calls and clone size are copied from that table; D and trimming were computed from the DNA. The sample holds under 350,000 clones; about 86% are singletons and the top ten take roughly 4%.

The TCR originated in a woman in her forties with acute COVID-19. The sample consisted of PBMCs or T cells enriched from blood (not recorded which). This chain connects TRBV19 to TRBJ1-2; 9 nucleotides agree with TRBD1. This CDR3 reads CASSSRDRVYGYTF. The DNA of the CDR3 is TGTGCCAGTAGTAGCCGGGACAGGGTCTATGGCTACACCTTC.